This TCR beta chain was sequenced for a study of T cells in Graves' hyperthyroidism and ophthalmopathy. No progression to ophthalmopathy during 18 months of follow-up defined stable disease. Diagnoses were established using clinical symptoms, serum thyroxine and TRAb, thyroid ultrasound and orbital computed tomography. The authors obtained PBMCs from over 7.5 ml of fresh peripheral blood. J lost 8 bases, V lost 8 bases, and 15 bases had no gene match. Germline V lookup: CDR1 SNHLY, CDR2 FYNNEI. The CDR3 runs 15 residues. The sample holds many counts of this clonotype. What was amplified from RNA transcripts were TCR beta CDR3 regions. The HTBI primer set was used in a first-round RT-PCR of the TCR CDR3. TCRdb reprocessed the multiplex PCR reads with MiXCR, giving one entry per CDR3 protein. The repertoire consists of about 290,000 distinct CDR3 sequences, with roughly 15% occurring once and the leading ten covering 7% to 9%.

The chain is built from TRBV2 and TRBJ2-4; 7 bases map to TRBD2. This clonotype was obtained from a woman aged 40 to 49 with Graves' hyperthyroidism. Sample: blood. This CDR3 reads CASGREGRVGDIQYF. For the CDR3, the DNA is TGTGCCAGCGGGAGGGAGGGGCGTGTTGGGGACATTCAGTACTTC.